This T cell receptor beta chain originates from a study of T cells in Graves' hyperthyroidism and ophthalmopathy. Trimming cost V 3 bases and J 0 bases, with 9 bases left between them. The germline gives CDR1 SGDLS, CDR2 YYNGEE. The CDR3 length is 14 residues. This clonotype was picked up a small number of times. Researchers took RNA transcripts and amplified the TCR beta CDR3 regions from them. In the first-round RT-PCR of the TCR CDR3, the HTBI primer set was used. TCRdb reprocessed the multiplex PCR reads with MiXCR, giving one entry per CDR3 protein. The table records about 720,000 distinct CDR3 sequences, about 19% of them present only once.

J is TRBJ1-2 and V is TRBV9, with TRBD1 as a possible D gene (5 bases). The sequence was collected from a woman aged 45-65 years with Graves' hyperthyroidism that later progressed to Graves' ophthalmopathy. Specimen: blood. The CDR3 DNA reads as TGTGCCAGCAGCGCGGGGCACACTAACTATGGCTACACCTTC. Amino acids: CASSAGHTNYGYTF. Complete variable domain (other parts from reference TRBV9 and TRBJ1-2): DSGVTQTPKHLITATGQRVTLRCSPRSGDLSVYWYQQSLDQGLQFLIQYYNGEERAKGNILERFSAQQFPDLHSELNLSSLELGDSALYFCASSAGHTNYGYTFGSGTRLTVV.